One TCR beta chain is described in this entry. This sample was taken from a study of shared clonotypes between healthy human individuals. There were no recent acute infections or vaccinations among the donors, who were healthy HIV-negative adults. DNA from unsorted PBMC was sequenced on ten immunoSEQ deep assay plates. The data were produced by immunoSEQ multiplex PCR, yet TCRdb's version contains in-frame clones alone and is incomplete. The data hold about 600,000 clones, with roughly four fifths observed a single time. The CDR3 is made up of 14 amino acids. V was clipped by 6 bases and J by 2 bases, with 11 bases between them. Per the germline V gene, CDR1 is MGHDK and CDR2 is SYGVNS.

What was sequenced was PBMCs. The genes are TRBV25-1 and TRBJ2-4; TRBD1 is a possible D gene (6 bases). The TCR originated in a woman in her 40s in good health. Some clones in this sample may be carry-over from other donors' samples. CDR3 nucleotide sequence: TGTGCCAGCAGCTCGGGGACAACCAAAAACATTCAGTACTTC. Protein sequence: CASSSGTTKNIQYF.